The rows below give T cell receptor beta chains drawn from one sample of a study of sequential checkpoint blockade in melanoma. Generated by immunoSEQ multiplex PCR, the TCRdb table keeps only in-frame clones and is missing some. The data hold 13,000 or so clones, with around 20% observed a single time. Specimen: tumor tissue (inferred from file names), collected from a patient given nivolumab and ipilimumab in sequence. The receptors were gathered from a human donor with melanoma. The CDR3 runs from the conserved cysteine through the conserved F or W. Each record gives: J gene, CDR3 length, D gene, V gene, clone size, CDR3 DNA, CDR3 protein. A D gene is named only where the DNA matches it firmly. Where a row states a size, it is once, few, many or the class of an expanded clone; other rows omit it.

j_gene: TRBJ1-1
len: 18
d_gene: TRBD1
v_gene: TRBV6-8
abundance: -
CDR3nt: TGTGCCAGCAGCTCGACAGGGGGCCGAACTCGGTGGGACACTGAAGCTTTCTTT
CDR3aa: CASSSTGGRTRWDTEAFF

j_gene: TRBJ2-1
len: 12
d_gene: TRBD2
v_gene: TRBV29-1
abundance: -
CDR3nt: TGCAGCGCGGGGAGAGGGAGGGATGAGCAGTTCTTC
CDR3aa: CSAGRGRDEQFF

j_gene: TRBJ2-2
len: 14
d_gene: -
v_gene: TRBV19
abundance: once
CDR3nt: TGTGCCAGTAGAGGGGCAGGGAACACCGGGGAGCTGTTTTTT
CDR3aa: CASRGAGNTGELFF

j_gene: TRBJ1-4
len: 15
d_gene: -
v_gene: TRBV18
abundance: -
CDR3nt: TGTGCCAGCTCACCCCCGACGGGGGTGGAGATGAAACTGTTTTTT
CDR3aa: CASSPPTGVEMKLFF

j_gene: TRBJ2-2
len: 13
d_gene: -
v_gene: TRBV6-8
abundance: many
CDR3nt: TGTGCCAGCAGGCCCCAGGAGGCCGGGGAGCTGTTTTTT
CDR3aa: CASRPQEAGELFF

j_gene: TRBJ2-5
len: 14
d_gene: -
v_gene: TRBV6-8
abundance: few
CDR3nt: TGTGCCAGCAGTTACCCGGAGGGAGGAGAGACCCAGTACTTC
CDR3aa: CASSYPEGGETQYF

j_gene: TRBJ2-3
len: 17
d_gene: TRBD2
v_gene: TRBV6-8
abundance: -
CDR3nt: TGTGCCAGCAGTTACTCTCGGCGGGGGGGCATCACAGATACGCAGTATTTT
CDR3aa: CASSYSRRGGITDTQYF

j_gene: TRBJ1-5
len: 15
d_gene: -
v_gene: TRBV6-8
abundance: few
CDR3nt: TGTGCCAGCAGTTACCCGGACGTTAGCAATCAGCCCCAGCATTTT
CDR3aa: CASSYPDVSNQPQHF

j_gene: TRBJ1-1
len: 13
d_gene: -
v_gene: TRBV7-1
abundance: few
CDR3nt: TGTGCTAGCAGCTTAGACTTTAACACTGAAGCTTTCTTT
CDR3aa: CASSLDFNTEAFF

j_gene: TRBJ2-2
len: 14
d_gene: TRBD2
v_gene: TRBV11-3
abundance: few
CDR3nt: TGTGCCAGCAGGAGGCGGGAGAGGACCGGGGAGCTGTTTTTT
CDR3aa: CASRRRERTGELFF

j_gene: TRBJ2-2
len: 20
d_gene: TRBD1
v_gene: TRBV6-8
abundance: -
CDR3nt: TGTGCCAGCAGACGCCTTCCCCAAAGACAGGGGGCAATGACCACCGGGGAGCTGTTTTTT
CDR3aa: CASRRLPQRQGAMTTGELFF

j_gene: TRBJ2-1
len: 14
d_gene: -
v_gene: TRBV9
abundance: many
CDR3nt: TGTGCCAGCAGTGCGGACAGCTCCTACAATGAGCAGTTCTTC
CDR3aa: CASSADSSYNEQFF

j_gene: TRBJ1-3
len: 16
d_gene: -
v_gene: TRBV15
abundance: -
CDR3nt: TGTGCCACCAGCGGACAACGGCTTTCAAGAGGAAACACCATATATTTT
CDR3aa: CATSGQRLSRGNTIYF

j_gene: TRBJ2-2
len: 15
d_gene: TRBD1
v_gene: TRBV7-7
abundance: few
CDR3nt: TGTGCCAGCAGCGACAGGGGGCCTGGCACCGGGGAGCTGTTTTTT
CDR3aa: CASSDRGPGTGELFF

j_gene: TRBJ2-5
len: 17
d_gene: -
v_gene: TRBV4-1
abundance: many
CDR3nt: TGCGCCAGCAGCCAAGATCAAGCGGCGGAGGCGGGGGAGACCCAGTACTTC
CDR3aa: CASSQDQAAEAGETQYF

j_gene: TRBJ1-4
len: 15
d_gene: TRBD1
v_gene: TRBV4-1
abundance: many
CDR3nt: TGCGCCAGCAGCCAGGGACAGGGGTTAGGCGAAAAACTGTTTTTT
CDR3aa: CASSQGQGLGEKLFF

j_gene: TRBJ2-1
len: 14
d_gene: TRBD2
v_gene: TRBV28
abundance: -
CDR3nt: TGTGCCAGTTCTGTAGCGGGGGGCTACAATGAGCAGTTCTTC
CDR3aa: CASSVAGGYNEQFF

j_gene: TRBJ1-4
len: 16
d_gene: -
v_gene: TRBV28
abundance: -
CDR3nt: TGTGCCAGCAGCTCCCCCGGGGCTAGGGTTAATGAAAAACTGTTTTTT
CDR3aa: CASSSPGARVNEKLFF

j_gene: TRBJ2-1
len: 16
d_gene: TRBD1
v_gene: TRBV15
abundance: -
CDR3nt: TGTGCCACCAGCAGAGGAGGAGGACAGGCATACAATGAGCAGTTCTTC
CDR3aa: CATSRGGGQAYNEQFF

j_gene: TRBJ2-2
len: 15
d_gene: -
v_gene: TRBV12-5
abundance: -
CDR3nt: TGTGCCGGGGGCCGAGGGGGAAGCAACACCGGGGAGCTGTTTTTT
CDR3aa: CAGGRGGSNTGELFF

j_gene: TRBJ2-1
len: 18
d_gene: TRBD2
v_gene: TRBV19
abundance: -
CDR3nt: TGTGCCAGTAGTATTTCCATGGGGCGGGAGGCTCAAAGCAATGAGCAGTTCTTC
CDR3aa: CASSISMGREAQSNEQFF

j_gene: TRBJ1-2
len: 16
d_gene: TRBD1
v_gene: TRBV28
abundance: -
CDR3nt: TGTGCCAGCAGTTTAGGGACAGGGAGTCCCAACTATGGCTACACCTTC
CDR3aa: CASSLGTGSPNYGYTF

j_gene: TRBJ2-5
len: 17
d_gene: TRBD1
v_gene: TRBV7-1
abundance: many
CDR3nt: TGTGCCAGCAGCGCCCCCGCCCGGGACAGCTTCCAAGAGACCCAGTACTTC
CDR3aa: CASSAPARDSFQETQYF

j_gene: TRBJ2-2
len: 15
d_gene: TRBD2
v_gene: TRBV9
abundance: few
CDR3nt: TGTGCCAGCAGCGCTAGCGGGAGTCTTGCCGGGGAGCTGTTTTTT
CDR3aa: CASSASGSLAGELFF

j_gene: TRBJ1-1
len: 15
d_gene: TRBD1
v_gene: TRBV11-3
abundance: few
CDR3nt: TGTGCCAGCAGCTCGGGACAGGGCGGAAGCACTGAAGCTTTCTTT
CDR3aa: CASSSGQGGSTEAFF

j_gene: TRBJ1-5
len: 14
d_gene: -
v_gene: TRBV30
abundance: few
CDR3nt: TGTGCCTGGAGTGTAATGGGGGTCGGTCAGCCCCAGCATTTT
CDR3aa: CAWSVMGVGQPQHF

j_gene: TRBJ1-2
len: 15
d_gene: -
v_gene: TRBV6-8
abundance: -
CDR3nt: TGTGCCAGCAGTACCCCCAGGGCGATATACTATGGCTACACCTTC
CDR3aa: CASSTPRAIYYGYTF

j_gene: TRBJ2-1
len: 14
d_gene: TRBD1
v_gene: TRBV19
abundance: -
CDR3nt: TGTGCCAGTAGCCTACAGGGGGCGGTAAATGAGCAGTTCTTC
CDR3aa: CASSLQGAVNEQFF

j_gene: TRBJ1-5
len: 18
d_gene: TRBD1
v_gene: TRBV6-8
abundance: few
CDR3nt: TGTGCCAGCGCTCCCGGGACAGGGATCCCCGACCCCAATCAGCCCCAGCATTTT
CDR3aa: CASAPGTGIPDPNQPQHF

j_gene: TRBJ2-7
len: 13
d_gene: TRBD1
v_gene: TRBV6-8
abundance: -
CDR3nt: TGTGCCAGCACCCTGGACAGGCTCTACGAGCAGTACTTC
CDR3aa: CASTLDRLYEQYF

j_gene: TRBJ2-3
len: 15
d_gene: -
v_gene: TRBV11-3
abundance: few
CDR3nt: TGTGCCAGCATTCCGCTAGGAGCCCGCACAGATACGCAGTATTTT
CDR3aa: CASIPLGARTDTQYF

j_gene: TRBJ1-2
len: 14
d_gene: TRBD1
v_gene: TRBV10-2
abundance: few
CDR3nt: TGCGCCAGCAGTGTTTACAGGGGGGACTATGGCTACACCTTC
CDR3aa: CASSVYRGDYGYTF